The clone carrying this T cell receptor (beta chain) appeared a few times. Its cognate antigen is unknown. The data were obtained in a study of response to subunit inactivated influenza vaccine. Overall study results and limits: Only a handful of new T cells, the authors suggested, are recruited with each seasonal influenza vaccination.

MiXCR was run by TCRdb on the RT-PCR reads, yielding one entry per CDR3 protein. The sample yields more than 250,000 distinct CDR3 sequences, about a fifth seen once. The source is a man aged 45-69 years who received an inactivated influenza vaccine. The starting material was PBMCs from blood, obtained about 20 months after vaccination.

The CDR3 nucleotides read TGTGCCACCAGTGACCCTAACACTGAAGCTTTCTTT. It translates to CATSDPNTEAFF. This chain joins TRBV24-1 and TRBJ1-1, with D unresolved. The CDR3 is 12 residues long. V lost 4 bases and J 2 bases, leaving 4 bases between the germline ends. Germline-derived CDR1 and CDR2 are KGHDR and SFDVKD.